Listed below are T cell receptor beta chains from one sample, sequenced in a study of blood T cell repertoires in COVID-19. Sequencing used immunoSEQ multiplex PCR; TCRdb keeps in-frame clones, though not all of them. The sample includes about 280,000 clones, approximately 78% of them seen just once. Sequenced input: PBMCs or T cells enriched from blood (not recorded which). The origin of the receptors is a man aged 35-49 years who had been exposed to COVID-19. Each CDR3 is given with its conserved first and last residue. The D gene is left open where the match is weak. The size of a clone is reported for some rows only, either as once, few or many, or as a class for expanded clones.

>12|TRBV2|TRBJ2-1|.|.
CASSGSGGAEFF
TGTGCCAGCAGTGGGTCGGGCGGGGCCGAGTTCTTC
>14|TRBV30|TRBJ1-5|.|.
CAWSSTGPVKPQHF
TGTGCCTGGAGTAGTACAGGGCCTGTGAAGCCCCAGCATTTT
>17|TRBV25-1|TRBJ1-5|.|.
CASSEPFGSGRDQPQHF
TGTGCCAGCAGTGAGCCTTTTGGGAGCGGGAGGGATCAGCCCCAGCATTTT
>13|TRBV18|TRBJ2-4|TRBD2|.
CASSLGLENIQYF
TGTGCCAGCTCCCTCGGACTAGAAAACATTCAGTACTTC
>12|TRBV25-1|TRBJ2-1|.|once
CASGSPYNEQFF
TGTGCCAGCGGGAGCCCATACAATGAGCAGTTCTTC
>14|TRBV19|TRBJ2-2|.|many
CASSPRRAFGELFF
TGTGCCAGTAGCCCTCGGAGGGCCTTCGGGGAGCTGTTTTTT
>17|TRBV18|TRBJ2-7|.|.
CASSPPNSGTTGGEQYF
TGTGCCAGCTCACCCCCAAATTCAGGGACGACAGGCGGCGAGCAGTACTTC
>16|TRBV13|TRBJ2-3|.|.
CASSLWAGSRTDTQYF
TGTGCCAGCAGCTTATGGGCGGGATCGAGGACAGATACGCAGTATTTT
>11|TRBV2|TRBJ1-4|.|.
CASYRGEKLFF
TGTGCCAGCTATAGGGGGGAAAAACTGTTTTTT
>12|TRBV10-3|TRBJ1-5|.|.
CAIRAPDQPQHF
TGTGCCATCAGGGCACCAGATCAGCCCCAGCATTTT
>14|TRBV6-5|TRBJ2-7|.|.
CASSRDYPSDEQYF
TGTGCCAGCAGCCGCGACTATCCCTCTGACGAGCAGTACTTC
>16|TRBV27|TRBJ1-1|TRBD1|.
CASSLSPRGRGTEAFF
TGTGCCAGCAGTTTATCCCCCAGGGGGCGCGGGACTGAAGCTTTCTTT
>13|TRBV6-5|TRBJ2-1|TRBD2|few
CAIGEGAGYEQFF
TGTGCCATTGGGGAGGGTGCGGGCTATGAGCAGTTCTTC